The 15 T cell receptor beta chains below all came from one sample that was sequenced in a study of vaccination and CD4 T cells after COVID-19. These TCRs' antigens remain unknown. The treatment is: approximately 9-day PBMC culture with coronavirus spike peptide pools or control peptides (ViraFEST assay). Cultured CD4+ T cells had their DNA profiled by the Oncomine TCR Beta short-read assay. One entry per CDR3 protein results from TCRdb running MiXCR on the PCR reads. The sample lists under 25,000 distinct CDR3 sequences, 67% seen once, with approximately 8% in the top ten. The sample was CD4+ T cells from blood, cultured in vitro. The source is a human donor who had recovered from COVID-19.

CDR3 loop: CASSMRRFGEKLFF. In DNA, the CDR3 is TGTGCCAGTAGTATGCGAAGGTTCGGCGAAAAACTGTTTTTT. This sequence joins TRBV19 and TRBJ1-4; D ambiguous. Germline lookup yields CDR1 LNHDA and CDR2 SQIVND (reference sequence). Trimming left V 3 bases short and J 8 bases short, with 13 bases between. CDR3 size: 14 residues.

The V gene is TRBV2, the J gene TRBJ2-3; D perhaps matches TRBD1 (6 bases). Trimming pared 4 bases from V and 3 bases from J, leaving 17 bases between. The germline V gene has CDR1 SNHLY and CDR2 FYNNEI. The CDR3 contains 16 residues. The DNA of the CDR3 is TGTGCCAGCAGTGTGGGGGCAGGGATTAGAACAGATACGCAGTATTTT. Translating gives CASSVGAGIRTDTQYF.

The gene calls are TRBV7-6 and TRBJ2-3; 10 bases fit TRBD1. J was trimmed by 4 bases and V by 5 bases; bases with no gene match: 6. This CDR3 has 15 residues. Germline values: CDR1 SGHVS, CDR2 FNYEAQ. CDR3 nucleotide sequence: TGTGCCAGCAGCGCTTGGGACAGGGGCGCAGATACGCAGTATTTT. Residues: CASSAWDRGADTQYF.

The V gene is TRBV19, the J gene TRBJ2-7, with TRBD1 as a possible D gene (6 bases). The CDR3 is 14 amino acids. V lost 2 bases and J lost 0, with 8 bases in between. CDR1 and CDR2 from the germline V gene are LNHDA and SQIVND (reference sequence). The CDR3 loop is CASSIQGSSYEQYF. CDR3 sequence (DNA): TGTGCCAGTAGTATACAGGGGAGCTCCTACGAGCAGTACTTC.

This CDR3 reads CASSLGLGTEAFF. In DNA, the CDR3 is TGTGCCAGCAGCTTAGGCCTAGGCACTGAAGCTTTCTTT. This chain joins TRBV7-8 and TRBJ1-1; D uncertain. Deletions cut 1 base from V and 4 bases from J, with 7 bases between. Looked up from germline, CDR1 is SGHVS and CDR2 is FQNEAQ. The CDR3 has 13 amino acids.

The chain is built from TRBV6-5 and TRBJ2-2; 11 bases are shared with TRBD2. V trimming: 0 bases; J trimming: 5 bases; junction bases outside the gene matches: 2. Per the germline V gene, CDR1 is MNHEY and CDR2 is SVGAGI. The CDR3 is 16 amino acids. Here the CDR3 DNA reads TGTGCCAGCAGTTACTCTACTAGCGGGAGTACCGGGGAGCTGTTTTTT. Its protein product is CASSYSTSGSTGELFF.

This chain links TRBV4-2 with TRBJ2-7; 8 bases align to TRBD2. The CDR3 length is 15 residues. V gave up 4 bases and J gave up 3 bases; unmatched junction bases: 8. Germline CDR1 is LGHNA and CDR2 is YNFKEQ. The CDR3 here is CASSLLTSGSYEQYF. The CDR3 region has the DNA TGTGCCAGCAGCCTCTTAACGAGCGGGAGCTACGAGCAGTACTTC.

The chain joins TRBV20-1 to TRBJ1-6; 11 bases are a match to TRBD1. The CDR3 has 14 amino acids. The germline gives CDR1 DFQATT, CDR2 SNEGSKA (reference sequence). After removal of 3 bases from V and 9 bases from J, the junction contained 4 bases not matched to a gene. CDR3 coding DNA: TGCAGTGCTAGCCGGACAGGGGGCCGTTCACCCCTCCACTTT. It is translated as CSASRTGGRSPLHF.

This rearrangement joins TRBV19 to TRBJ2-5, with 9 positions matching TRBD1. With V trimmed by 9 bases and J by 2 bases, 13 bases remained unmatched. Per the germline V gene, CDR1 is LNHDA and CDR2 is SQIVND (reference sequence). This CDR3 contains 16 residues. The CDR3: CASGTGKARGQETQYF. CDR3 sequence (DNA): TGTGCCAGCGGGACAGGGAAGGCGCGGGGTCAAGAGACCCAGTACTTC.

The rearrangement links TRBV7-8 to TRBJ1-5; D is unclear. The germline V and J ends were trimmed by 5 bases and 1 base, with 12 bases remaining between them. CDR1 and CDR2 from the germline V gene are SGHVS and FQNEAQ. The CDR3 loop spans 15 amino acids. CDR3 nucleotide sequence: TGTGCCAGCAGCCCGTACACGACGAGCAATCAGCCCCAGCATTTT. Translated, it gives CASSPYTTSNQPQHF.

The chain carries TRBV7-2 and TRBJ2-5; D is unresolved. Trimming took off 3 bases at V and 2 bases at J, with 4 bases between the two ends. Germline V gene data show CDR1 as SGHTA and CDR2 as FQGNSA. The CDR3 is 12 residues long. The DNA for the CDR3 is TGTGCCAGCAGCTTCTCGCAAGAGACCCAGTACTTC. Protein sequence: CASSFSQETQYF.

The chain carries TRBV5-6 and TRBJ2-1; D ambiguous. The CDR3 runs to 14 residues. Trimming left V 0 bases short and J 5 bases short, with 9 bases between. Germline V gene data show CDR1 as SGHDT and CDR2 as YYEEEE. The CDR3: CASSLVRRHNEQFF. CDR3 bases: TGTGCCAGCAGCTTGGTTAGGCGCCACAATGAGCAGTTCTTC.

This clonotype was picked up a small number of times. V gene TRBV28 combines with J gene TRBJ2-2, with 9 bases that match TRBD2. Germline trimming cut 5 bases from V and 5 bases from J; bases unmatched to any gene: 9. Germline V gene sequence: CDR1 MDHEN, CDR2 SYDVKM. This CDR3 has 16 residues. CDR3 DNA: TGTGCCAGCAGTCCTTATAGCGGGAGAGGTACCGGGGAGCTGTTTTTT. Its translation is CASSPYSGRGTGELFF. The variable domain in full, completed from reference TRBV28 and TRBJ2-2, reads DVKVTQSSRYLVKRTGEKVFLECVQDMDHENMFWYRQDPGLGLRLIYFSYDVKMKEKGDIPEGYSVSREKKERFSLILESASTNQTSMYLCASSPYSGRGTGELFFGEGSRLTVL.

The chain's CDR3 is CASSYQTSGDTDTQYF. The CDR3 DNA reads TGTGCCAGCAGTTACCAGACTAGCGGGGACACAGATACGCAGTATTTT. The V and J genes are TRBV6-7 and TRBJ2-3; 11 bases match TRBD2. TRBV6-7 is noted as an ORF with a role that remains uncertain. This CDR3 comprises 16 residues. J lost 2 bases, V lost 2 bases, and 3 bases had no gene match.

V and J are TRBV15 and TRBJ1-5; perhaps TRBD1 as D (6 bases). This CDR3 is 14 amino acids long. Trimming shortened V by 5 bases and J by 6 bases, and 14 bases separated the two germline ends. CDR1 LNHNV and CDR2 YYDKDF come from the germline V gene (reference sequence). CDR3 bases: TGTGCCACCAGCCGAGGGGGATCCCGTCAGCCCCAGCATTTT. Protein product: CATSRGGSRQPQHF.